The 24 T cell receptor beta chains below were found in one sample sequenced in a study of T-cell reconstitution after alpha-beta-depleted transplantation in children (dated by TCRdb to about 2016). The method behind the library was PCR. These reads were obtained on an Illumina HiSeq 2500. TCR libraries were prepared with molecular barcoding, using unique molecular identifiers to normalize TCRbeta repertoire quantification. The raw public data were reprocessed by TCRdb itself: fastp quality trimming at Q25, MiXCR clonotype calling, in-frame beta chains only. Each entry is one CDR3 protein sequence, shown with its most common DNA and genes. In this sample the table shows about 250,000 distinct CDR3 sequences, more than 20% of which occur a single time. The ten largest clones represent more than 4.5% of the sample. This specimen's treatment or condition label, interpreted: allogeneic hematopoietic cell transplantation with graft depleted of TCRalphabeta T cells and CD19 B cells.

The sample in question was PBMCs, mostly from graft donor cells, obtained 360 days after TCRalphabeta/CD19-depleted stem cell transplant. The receptors were gathered from a female patient between 2 and 15 years old who had a stem cell transplant for congenital amegakaryocytic thrombocytopenia, so the T cells may come from the graft donor.

J is TRBJ2-5 and V is TRBV29-1; 8 positions agree with TRBD1. CDR1 is SQVTM and CDR2 is ANQGSEA in the germline V gene. V gave up 3 bases and J gave up 5 bases; unmatched junction bases: 8. The CDR3 extends over 14 amino acids. The CDR3 spells CSVDGRQGMETQYF. The CDR3 bases are TGCAGCGTTGACGGGAGACAGGGGATGGAGACCCAGTACTTC.

This clonotype was observed a handful of times. The V call is TRBV9, the J call TRBJ1-2; D possibly corresponds to TRBD1 (6 bases). The V gene lost 3 bases and the J gene lost 0 bases, with 12 bases spanning the gap. Germline lookup yields CDR1 SGDLS and CDR2 YYNGEE. CDR3 length: 15 amino acids. CDR3 amino acids: CASSEGHLANYGYTF. The CDR3 nucleotides are TGTGCCAGCAGCGAGGGACACTTAGCTAACTATGGCTACACCTTC.

The sample holds a few counts of this clonotype. The chain carries TRBV20-1 and TRBJ2-3, with D unclear. Germline loops: CDR1 DFQATT, CDR2 SNEGSKA (reference sequence). Trimming removed 6 bases at V and 3 bases at J, with 10 bases between. The CDR3 is 12 residues long. CDR3 in amino acids: CSAHSGTDTQYF. The CDR3 DNA follows: TGCAGTGCCCATAGTGGAACAGATACGCAGTATTTT.

This clonotype has a handful of counts. The chain links TRBV9 to TRBJ2-2; D possibly corresponds to TRBD1 (6 bases). Trimming left V 0 bases short and J 3 bases short, with 12 bases between. CDR1 and CDR2 (germline): SGDLS, YYNGEE. The CDR3 length is 16 residues. The CDR3 coding sequence is TGTGCCAGCAGCGTAGAACAGGGCTCGCACACCGGGGAGCTGTTTTTT. This encodes CASSVEQGSHTGELFF.

The rearrangement uses TRBV24-1 and TRBJ2-1; 9 bases are shared with TRBD2. CDR1 and CDR2 (germline): KGHDR, SFDVKD. The trim removed 4 bases at V and 11 bases at J, leaving 8 bases unmatched. The CDR3 length is 14 residues. This CDR3 reads CATSDPQRGDKQFF. The CDR3 nucleotides read TGTGCCACCAGTGACCCTCAGCGGGGGGATAAGCAGTTCTTC.

The chain links TRBV10-3 to TRBJ1-4, with 12 nucleotides matching TRBD1. Trimming removed 0 bases from V and 12 bases from J; junction bases left unmatched: 5. CDR3 length: 15 amino acids. Looked up from germline, CDR1 is ENHRY and CDR2 is SYGVKD. In DNA form, the CDR3 reads TGTGCCATCAGTGAGTCCGGGACAGGGGGCGCGGAACTGTTTTTT. This encodes CAISESGTGGAELFF.

This chain joins TRBV6-2 or TRBV6-3 and TRBJ2-3; D unclear. The CDR3 covers 11 residues. With 6 bases removed from V and 4 bases from J, the gap between germline ends came to 5 bases. Germline V gene lookup returns CDR1 MNHEY and CDR2 SVGEGT. CDR3 in DNA: TGTGCCAGCAGACGGGCAGATACGCAGTATTTT. Translating gives CASRRADTQYF.

In this sample, this clonotype turned up a few times. J is TRBJ1-2 and V is TRBV20-1, with 7 bases lining up with TRBD1. CDR1 and CDR2 (germline): DFQATT, SNEGSKA (reference sequence). The V gene end was trimmed by 2 bases and the J gene end by 3 bases; junction bases not matched to a gene: 6. The CDR3 contains 14 residues. In DNA form, the CDR3 reads TGCAGTGCTAGACTCGTCGGGACAGACTATGGCTACACCTTC. Translated: CSARLVGTDYGYTF.

V is TRBV20-1 and J is TRBJ1-1; TRBD1 matches 11 bases. V lost 3 bases to trimming and J lost 6 bases; unmatched junction nucleotides: 9. CDR1 is DFQATT and CDR2 is SNEGSKA in the germline V gene (reference sequence). The CDR3 sequence is 15 residues long. DNA of the CDR3: TGCAGTGCTAGCTCAGGGACAGGGGGGCGAGCTGAAGCTTTCTTT. Protein: CSASSGTGGRAEAFF.

This clonotype was counted only a few times. The chain links TRBV10-3 to TRBJ2-1; 7 bases are shared with TRBD2. In germline, CDR1 is ENHRY, CDR2 SYGVKD. The CDR3 sequence is 15 residues long. V lost 5 bases and J lost 4; bases outside the gene matches: 8. The CDR3 loop reads CAISRSGEKYNEQFF. The DNA for the CDR3 is TGTGCCATCAGTCGAAGCGGGGAGAAGTACAATGAGCAGTTCTTC.

There are many counts of this clonotype. Here the CDR3 reads CASSSPDTYEQYF. The CDR3, as DNA: TGTGCCAGCAGTTCTCCGGACACCTACGAGCAGTACTTC. V is TRBV12-3 or TRBV12-4 and J is TRBJ2-7; D possibly corresponds to TRBD1 (5 bases). The CDR3 has 13 residues. V dropped 4 bases and J dropped 2 bases, with 9 bases sitting between them.

This chain connects TRBV6-2 or TRBV6-3 to TRBJ2-1, with unresolved D. The CDR3 is made up of 12 amino acids. V was clipped by 3 bases and J by 9 bases, with 9 bases between them. CDR1 and CDR2 from the germline V gene are MNHEY and SVGEGT. CDR3 DNA: TGTGCCAGCAGTTATGTCGGAGTTGAGCAGTTCTTC. Protein sequence: CASSYVGVEQFF.

This clonotype was found a few times. The genes are TRBV5-1 and TRBJ1-1; 10 nucleotides align to TRBD1. CDR3 length: 16 amino acids. Germline V gives CDR1 SGHRS, CDR2 YFSETQ. With V trimmed by 3 bases and J by 2 bases, 7 bases remained unmatched. The CDR3 here is CASSSTGTGANTEAFF. The CDR3 bases are TGCGCCAGCAGCTCGACCGGGACAGGGGCTAACACTGAAGCTTTCTTT.

V and J are TRBV28 and TRBJ2-7; 8 bases line up with TRBD1. This CDR3 comprises 11 residues. CDR1 MDHEN and CDR2 SYDVKM come from the germline V gene. Germline trimming cut 6 bases from V and 7 bases from J; bases unmatched to any gene: 2. The CDR3 DNA reads TGTGCCAGCAGGGACAGGGATGAGCAGTACTTC. Protein: CASRDRDEQYF. Complete variable domain (other parts from reference TRBV28 and TRBJ2-7): DVKVTQSSRYLVKRTGEKVFLECVQDMDHENMFWYRQDPGLGLRLIYFSYDVKMKEKGDIPEGYSVSREKKERFSLILESASTNQTSMYLCASRDRDEQYFGPGTRLTVT.

This clonotype was picked up a small number of times. Compared with germline, one end of the junction differs, possibly owing to a read error. This rearrangement joins TRBV10-3 to TRBJ1-1; D is possibly TRBD1 (6 bases). The CDR3 covers 11 residues. Germline CDR1 reads ENHRY; CDR2 reads SYGVKD. The CDR3 DNA reads TGTGCCGTCAGGGGGAACACTGAAGCTTTCTTT. Protein: CAVRGNTEAFF.

V is TRBV12-3 or TRBV12-4 and J is TRBJ2-1, with D possibly TRBD2 on 5 matching bases. This CDR3 spans 14 amino acids. V lost 8 bases and J 5 bases, leaving 16 bases between the germline ends. CDR3 in DNA: TGTGCCAGCCAAGGCCCTAGCCTCCACAATGAGCAGTTCTTC. Protein product: CASQGPSLHNEQFF.

Only a few counts were recorded for this clonotype. This chain joins TRBV9 and TRBJ2-1; 10 bases are shared with TRBD2. Unmatched junction bases numbered 10, after V lost 4 bases and J lost 3 bases. Germline V lookup: CDR1 SGDLS, CDR2 YYNGEE. The CDR3 runs 17 residues. The CDR3 DNA reads as TGTGCCAGCAGCCCCGAACCGAGGACTAGCGGCTACAATGAGCAGTTCTTC. Residues: CASSPEPRTSGYNEQFF.

The chain joins TRBV20-1 to TRBJ2-3, with D uncertain. Trimming removed 8 bases from V and 3 bases from J, with 18 bases in between. Germline assignment: CDR1 DFQATT and CDR2 SNEGSKA (reference sequence). The CDR3 totals 14 residues. Here the CDR3 DNA reads TGCAGTACACAGACGGAGCCTTGGACAGATACGCAGTATTTT. Protein product: CSTQTEPWTDTQYF.

This clonotype came up a few times. This chain joins TRBV29-1 and TRBJ1-1; D call uncertain. The CDR3 is made up of 12 amino acids. V was trimmed by 5 bases and J by 0 bases, leaving 7 bases between them. Germline V gives CDR1 SQVTM, CDR2 ANQGSEA. In DNA form, the CDR3 reads TGCAGCGTTCGCCGAATGAACACTGAAGCTTTCTTT. This translates into CSVRRMNTEAFF.

This clonotype was detected a few times. V is TRBV4-2 and J is TRBJ2-2; 15 nucleotides align to TRBD2. The CDR3 has 18 amino acids. The trim removed 3 bases at V and 4 bases at J, leaving 6 bases unmatched. Germline V gene lookup returns CDR1 LGHNA and CDR2 YNFKEQ. This CDR3 is CASSHGLAGGPVTGELFF. Here the CDR3 DNA reads TGTGCCAGCAGCCACGGACTAGCGGGGGGGCCAGTCACCGGGGAGCTGTTTTTT.

This clonotype occurred a few times. J is TRBJ2-1 and V is TRBV28, with D perhaps being TRBD1 or TRBD2 (5 bases each). The CDR3 contains 15 residues. Trimming left V 3 bases short and J 2 bases short, with 11 bases between. The germline gives CDR1 MDHEN, CDR2 SYDVKM. In DNA, the CDR3 is TGTGCCAGCAGTTTTGGGGGTGTCACCTACAATGAGCAGTTCTTC. This codes for CASSFGGVTYNEQFF.

The gene calls are TRBV24-1 and TRBJ2-5; D remains ambiguous. V lost 5 bases to trimming and J lost 5 bases, with 5 bases between them. The CDR3 covers 11 residues. Germline-derived CDR1 and CDR2 are KGHDR and SFDVKD. CDR3 sequence (DNA): TGTGCCACCAGTGCCTGGGAGACCCAGTACTTC. This sequence encodes CATSAWETQYF.

The chain employs TRBV28 and TRBJ2-5, with a tentative D call TRBD2 (6 bases). The CDR3 loop spans 16 amino acids. Germline CDR1 reads MDHEN; CDR2 reads SYDVKM. With 4 bases removed from V and 3 bases from J, the gap between germline ends came to 18 bases. The CDR3 spells CASSSLPWGDEETQYF. The CDR3 bases are TGTGCCAGCAGTTCGTTACCCTGGGGGGATGAAGAGACCCAGTACTTC.

This clonotype came up a few times. The chain employs TRBV2 and TRBJ2-1; no clear D. There are 12 residues in the CDR3. With 6 bases removed from V and 3 bases from J, the gap between germline ends came to 6 bases. Germline V gene lookup returns CDR1 SNHLY and CDR2 FYNNEI. CDR3 sequence (DNA): TGTGCCAGCAGCGTTAACTACAATGAGCAGTTCTTC. The encoded protein is CASSVNYNEQFF.